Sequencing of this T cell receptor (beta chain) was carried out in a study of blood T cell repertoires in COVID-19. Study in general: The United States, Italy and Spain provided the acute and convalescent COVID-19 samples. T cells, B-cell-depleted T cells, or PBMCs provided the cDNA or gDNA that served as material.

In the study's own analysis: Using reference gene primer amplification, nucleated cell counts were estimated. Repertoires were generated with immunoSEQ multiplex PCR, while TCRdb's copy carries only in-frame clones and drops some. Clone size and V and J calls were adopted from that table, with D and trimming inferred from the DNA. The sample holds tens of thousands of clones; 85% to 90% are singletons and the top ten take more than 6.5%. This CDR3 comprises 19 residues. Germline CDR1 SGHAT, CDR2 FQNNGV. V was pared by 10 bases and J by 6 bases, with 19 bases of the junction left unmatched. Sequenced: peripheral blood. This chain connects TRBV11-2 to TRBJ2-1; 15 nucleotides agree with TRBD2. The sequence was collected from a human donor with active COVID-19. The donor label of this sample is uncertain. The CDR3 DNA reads TGTGCCACTATGGATCTAGCCGGACTAGCGGGAGGGCGGGTCAATGAGCAGTTCTTC. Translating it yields CATMDLAGLAGGRVNEQFF.